The clone carrying this TCR beta chain was counted between two and nine times. The data derive from a study of memory CD8 T cells in hepatitis C reinfection. Overall study context: After reinfection, two primary-infection resolvers became chronically infected.

Trimming cost V 1 base and J 5 bases; bases outside gene matches: 5. The CDR3 is 14 amino acids. CDR1 and CDR2 (germline): SGDLS, YYNGEE. Generated by immunoSEQ multiplex PCR, the TCRdb table keeps only in-frame clones and is missing some. Of tens of thousands of clones listed, nearly 90% are singletons. Time point described: pre-reinfection, 55 to 20 weeks before reinfection detection. TCR sequencing was done directly ex vivo on sorted cells, without expansion in vitro. A couple of donors provided sorted CD3+ CD8+ CD45RO- naive CD8 T cells at all three reinfection time points. The receptor comes from a man aged 18 to 30 with hepatitis C virus infection. The chain carries TRBV9 and TRBJ2-7; 8 bases match TRBD2. The material sequenced was naive CD8+ T cells sorted from blood. The CDR3 nucleotides read TGTGCCAGCAGCGTACTCGGGAGGGCAGACGAGCAGTACTTC. It yields the protein CASSVLGRADEQYF.